Below, 18 T cell receptor beta chains from the same sample are listed, as sequenced in a study of blood T cell repertoires in COVID-19. Data came from immunoSEQ multiplex PCR; TCRdb stores just in-frame clones and leaves some out. The sample gives around 200,000 clones, roughly 77% of which show up once; about 9% is in the top ten. The sequenced sample was PBMCs or T cells enriched from blood (not recorded which). These TCRs come from a man aged 35-49 years who had recovered from COVID-19.

The J gene is TRBJ1-2, the V gene TRBV7-9; D may be TRBD1 (5 bases). Germline V gene data show CDR1 as SEHNR and CDR2 as FQNEAQ (reference sequence). Between the trimmed V and J ends, which lost 3 bases and 4 bases, there was a span of 12 bases. The CDR3 spans 14 residues. The CDR3 nucleotides read TGTGCCAGCAGCTTCGGGACTGCCAGCTATGGCTACACCTTC. Its protein is CASSFGTASYGYTF.

V gene TRBV7-2 combines with J gene TRBJ1-2; D might be TRBD1 (6 bases). CDR3 length: 14 residues. Per the germline V gene, CDR1 is SGHTA and CDR2 is FQGNSA. V dropped 5 bases and J dropped 5 bases, with 15 bases sitting between them. CDR3 bases: TGTGCCAGCAGCCGGGGGGGCCAGAGGTATGGCTACACCTTC. As protein: CASSRGGQRYGYTF.

The rearrangement links TRBV5-1 to TRBJ1-6; TRBD1 matches 8 bases. The J segment lost 7 bases and the V segment lost 1 base, leaving 1 base of the junction unmatched. Germline loops: CDR1 SGHRS, CDR2 YFSETQ. The CDR3 has 14 amino acids. This chain's CDR3 is CASSLRQGNSPLHF. The CDR3 bases are TGCGCCAGCAGCTTGAGACAGGGGAATTCACCCCTCCACTTT.

The V and J genes are TRBV7-8 and TRBJ2-1; D is unresolved. V dropped 3 bases and J dropped 8 bases, with 14 bases sitting between them. The length of the CDR3 is 14 residues. CDR1 and CDR2 from the germline V gene are SGHVS and FQNEAQ. The CDR3 coding sequence is TGTGCCAGCAGCTTGTATACCCGAGCCGATGAGCAGTTCTTC. This encodes CASSLYTRADEQFF.

This chain connects TRBV4-2 to TRBJ2-5; 10 nucleotides agree with TRBD2. Germline V gene sequence: CDR1 LGHNA, CDR2 YNFKEQ. This CDR3 has 19 residues. Unmatched junction bases numbered 17, after V lost 2 bases and J lost 5 bases. CDR3: CASSQSLGSGGPLGETQYF. Written as DNA, the CDR3 is TGTGCCAGCAGCCAATCCCTGGGTAGCGGGGGGCCCCTCGGGGAGACCCAGTACTTC.

The chain couples TRBV6-5 to TRBJ2-1, with 8 bases aligning to TRBD1. V lost 4 bases, J lost 5 bases, and 7 bases stayed unmatched. The CDR3 consists of 15 residues. Looked up from germline, CDR1 is MNHEY and CDR2 is SVGAGI. CDR3 protein: CASSSGQVLNNEQFF. CDR3 nucleotides: TGTGCCAGCAGTTCGGGACAGGTCTTAAACAATGAGCAGTTCTTC.

CDR3 bases: TGTGCCAGCAGGGAACAGGGGATAGGGTCCTACAATGAGCAGTTCTTC. Protein product: CASREQGIGSYNEQFF. V usage is TRBV2 and J usage is TRBJ2-1, with 7 bases aligning to TRBD1. This CDR3 contains 16 residues. Germline CDR1 is SNHLY and CDR2 is FYNNEI. The V and J ends lost 6 bases and 1 base, in that order; junction bases with no gene match: 9.

This chain uses TRBV28 with TRBJ1-1; TRBD1 matches at 9 bases. The V gene end was trimmed by 11 bases and the J gene end by 7 bases; junction bases not matched to a gene: 17. CDR1 MDHEN and CDR2 SYDVKM come from the germline V gene. The CDR3 has 15 residues. The CDR3 reads CAAYHQKGQGNEAFF. CDR3 coding DNA: TGTGCCGCATACCACCAGAAGGGACAGGGTAATGAAGCTTTCTTT.

The chain recombines TRBV7-9 with TRBJ2-4; TRBD1 matches at 8 bases. CDR1 and CDR2 (germline): SEHNR, FQNEAQ (reference sequence). V shed 0 bases, J shed 2 bases, and the junction held 3 bases outside the gene matches. The CDR3 has 16 residues. The CDR3 bases are TGTGCCAGCAGCTTAGCCGGACAGGGAACCAAAAACATTCAGTACTTC. Encoded protein: CASSLAGQGTKNIQYF. The full variable domain, rest sourced from reference TRBV7-9 and TRBJ2-4, is DTGVSQNPRHKITKRGQNVTFRCDPISEHNRLYWYRQTLGQGPEFLTYFQNEAQLEKSRLLSDRFSAERPKGSFSTLEIQRTEQGDSAMYLCASSLAGQGTKNIQYFGAGTRLSVL.

The chain is built from TRBV6-4 and TRBJ1-2; D gene ambiguous. From germline, CDR1 is MRHNA and CDR2 SNTAGT. The CDR3 totals 12 residues. The V gene lost 3 bases and the J gene lost 10 bases, with 12 bases spanning the gap. In nucleotides, the CDR3 is TGTGCCAGCAGTGATAAACCGGGGAACTACACCTTC. It yields the protein CASSDKPGNYTF.

The rearrangement links TRBV19 to TRBJ2-1; 11 positions agree with TRBD1. Trimming removed 6 bases from V and 5 bases from J; junction bases left unmatched: 9. CDR1 is LNHDA, CDR2 SQIVND, per germline (reference sequence). The CDR3 length is 16 residues. DNA for the CDR3: TGTGCCAGTAGGGAACGGACGGGACAGGGGGACAATGAGCAGTTCTTC. Protein product: CASRERTGQGDNEQFF. The full variable domain, with the rest looked up from reference TRBV19 and TRBJ2-1, is DGGITQSPKYLFRKEGQNVTLSCEQNLNHDAMYWYRQDPGQGLRLIYYSQIVNDFQKGDIAEGYSVSREKKESFPLTVTSAQKNPTAFYLCASRERTGQGDNEQFFGPGTRLTVL.

The chain employs TRBV5-6 and TRBJ1-2, with D perhaps matching TRBD1 (6 bases). Germline V CDR1 and CDR2: SGHDT, YYEEEE. Deletions cut 3 bases from V and 7 bases from J, with 25 bases between. The CDR3 contains 17 residues. In DNA, the CDR3 is TGTGCCAGCAGCTCATTACAGGGCCGCCGGGCCGGCGGTGGCTACACCTTC. It encodes CASSSLQGRRAGGGYTF.

This chain links TRBV30 with TRBJ2-3; D gene ambiguous. V was shortened by 0 bases and J by 2 bases, with 6 bases between the two germline ends. Per the germline V gene, CDR1 is GTSNPN and CDR2 is SVGIG (reference sequence). The CDR3 loop spans 13 amino acids. CDR3 coding DNA: TGTGCCTGGAGTGTGAGCTCCACAGATACGCAGTATTTT. Encoded protein: CAWSVSSTDTQYF.

In its sample, this clone was seen once. V is TRBV24-1 and J is TRBJ1-1; tentative D call: TRBD1 (6 bases). Trimming removed 8 bases from V and 1 base from J, with 10 bases in between. The germline gives CDR1 KGHDR, CDR2 SFDVKD. The CDR3 totals 13 residues. CDR3 region: CATNKGGNTEAFF. DNA of the CDR3: TGTGCCACCAACAAAGGGGGGAACACTGAAGCTTTCTTT.

The gene calls are TRBV19 and TRBJ2-1; tentative D call: TRBD2 (5 bases). V lost 3 bases to trimming and J lost 3 bases, with 6 bases between them. CDR1 is LNHDA, CDR2 SQIVND, per germline (reference sequence). The CDR3 contains 13 residues. In DNA, the CDR3 is TGTGCCAGTAGTATTACTAGCTACAATGAGCAGTTCTTC. Translating gives CASSITSYNEQFF.

The chain couples TRBV4-1 to TRBJ1-2; TRBD1 matches at 9 bases. V shed 1 base, J shed 4 bases, and the junction held 19 bases outside the gene matches. The CDR3 contains 20 residues. Per the germline V gene, CDR1 is MGHRA and CDR2 is YSYEKL. DNA of the CDR3: TGCGCCAGCAGCCAAGCCGCCAGCCCGATCACAGGGGGCAGAGGCTATGGCTACACCTTC. Translated, it gives CASSQAASPITGGRGYGYTF.

V is TRBV5-5 and J is TRBJ2-2, with 7 bases fitting TRBD1. V shed 4 bases, J shed 0 bases, and the junction held 6 bases outside the gene matches. Per germline, CDR1 SGHKS and CDR2 YYEKEE (reference sequence). The CDR3 is 16 residues long. CDR3 protein: CASSPRQGANTGELFF. The CDR3 DNA sequence: TGTGCCAGCAGCCCCAGACAGGGTGCGAACACCGGGGAGCTGTTTTTT.

The rearrangement links TRBV5-1 to TRBJ1-3, with 12 nucleotides matching TRBD1. The CDR3 is 17 amino acids. Unmatched junction bases numbered 10, after V lost 5 bases and J lost 4 bases. CDR1 is SGHRS and CDR2 is YFSETQ in the germline V gene. The CDR3 sequence: CASRLTGTGGIGNTIYF. CDR3 in DNA: TGCGCCAGCAGGTTGACCGGGACAGGGGGCATCGGAAACACCATATATTTT.